This T cell receptor beta chain was documented in a study of shared clonotypes between healthy human individuals. The CDR3 spans 14 residues. Germline CDR1 and CDR2: SEHNR and FQNEAQ (reference sequence). The V gene lost 4 bases and the J gene lost 1 base, with 10 bases spanning the gap. The protocol was immunoSEQ multiplex PCR, while the TCRdb copy is restricted to in-frame clones and leaves out a portion. The sample shows about 2.4 million clones, roughly 93% of them seen only once. Material: naive CD4+ T cells from PBMCs. Specified subset: CD45RA+ positively selected. This chain joins TRBV7-9 and TRBJ1-1; weak D call: TRBD1 (5 bases). The sequence derives from a man aged 18 to 29 in good health. Some clones in this sample may be carry-over from other donors' samples. The CDR3 DNA sequence: TGTGCCAGCAGCTCTTTAGACAGGAACACTGAAGCTTTCTTT. It specifies CASSSLDRNTEAFF.